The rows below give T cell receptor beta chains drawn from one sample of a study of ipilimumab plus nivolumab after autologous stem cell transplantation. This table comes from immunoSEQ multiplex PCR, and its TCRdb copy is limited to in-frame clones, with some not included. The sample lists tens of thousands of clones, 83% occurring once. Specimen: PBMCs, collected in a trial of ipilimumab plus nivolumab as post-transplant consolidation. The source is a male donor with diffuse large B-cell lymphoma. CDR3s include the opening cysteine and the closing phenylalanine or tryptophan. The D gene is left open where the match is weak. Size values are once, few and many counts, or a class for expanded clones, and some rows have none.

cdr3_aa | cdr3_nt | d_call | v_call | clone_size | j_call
CAWSVLPGAGYTF | TGTGCCTGGAGTGTACTCCCGGGGGCTGGCTACACCTTC | - | TRBV30 | - | TRBJ1-2
CASSRTSGGAYEQYF | TGCGCCAGCAGCCGAACTAGCGGGGGGGCCTACGAGCAGTACTTC | TRBD2 | TRBV5-1 | - | TRBJ2-7
CASSPDGTSADF | TGTGCCAGTAGTCCAGACGGGACCTCCGCGGATTTT | - | TRBV19 | once | TRBJ1-5
CASSLRPANTGELFF | TGTGCCAGCAGCTTAAGACCTGCGAACACCGGGGAGCTGTTTTTT | - | TRBV11-2 | - | TRBJ2-2
CASGFGVSEETQYF | TGTGCTAGTGGTTTTGGGGTATCCGAAGAGACCCAGTACTTC | - | TRBV12-5 | - | TRBJ2-5
CASRYRDRSTEAFF | TGTGCCAGCAGGTACCGGGACAGAAGCACTGAAGCTTTCTTT | TRBD1 | TRBV6-6 | - | TRBJ1-1
CASSRDRGTDTQYF | TGCGCCAGCAGCCGGGACAGGGGTACAGATACGCAGTATTTT | TRBD1 | TRBV5-1 | - | TRBJ2-3
CSVPAGPGRNYEQYF | TGCAGCGTCCCGGCGGGGCCAGGGCGAAACTACGAGCAGTACTTC | - | TRBV29-1 | - | TRBJ2-7
CASSQGTGDNQPQHF | TGCGCCAGCAGCCAAGGGACAGGGGACAATCAGCCCCAGCATTTT | TRBD1 | TRBV4-1 | - | TRBJ1-5
CASSFDRDETQYF | TGTGCCAGCAGTTTCGACAGGGATGAGACCCAGTACTTC | TRBD1 | TRBV6-6 | - | TRBJ2-5
CASTKIGPGQNYGYTF | TGTGCCAGCACCAAAATCGGGCCGGGGCAGAACTATGGCTACACCTTC | - | TRBV27 | - | TRBJ1-2
CASSFGQGSEKLFF | TGTGCCAGCAGCTTTGGACAGGGTAGCGAAAAACTGTTTTTT | TRBD1 | TRBV7-9 | - | TRBJ1-4
CASSQTLAQGIGYTF | TGCGCCAGCAGCCAAACTCTCGCCCAGGGGATCGGCTACACCTTC | - | TRBV4-3 | once | TRBJ1-2
CASSLAGFPGFGGNTEAFF | TGTGCCAGCAGCTTAGCGGGGTTTCCGGGTTTTGGGGGGAACACTGAAGCTTTCTTT | - | TRBV7-2 | few | TRBJ1-1
CAWRGVGRRGNTEAFF | TGTGCCTGGAGGGGGGTGGGGAGGAGAGGGAACACTGAAGCTTTCTTT | - | TRBV30 | - | TRBJ1-1